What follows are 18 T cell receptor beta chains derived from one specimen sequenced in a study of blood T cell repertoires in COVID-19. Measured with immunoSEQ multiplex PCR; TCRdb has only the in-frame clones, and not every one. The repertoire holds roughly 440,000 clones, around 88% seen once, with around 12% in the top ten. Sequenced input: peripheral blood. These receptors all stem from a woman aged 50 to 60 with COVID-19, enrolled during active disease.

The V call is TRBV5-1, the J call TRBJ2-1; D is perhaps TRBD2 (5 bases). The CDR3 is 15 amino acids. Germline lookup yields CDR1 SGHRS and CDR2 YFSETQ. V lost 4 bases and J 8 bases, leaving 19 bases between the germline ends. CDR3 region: CASSATDFRRHEQFF. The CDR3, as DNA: TGCGCCAGCAGCGCGACCGACTTCCGGAGGCATGAGCAGTTCTTC.

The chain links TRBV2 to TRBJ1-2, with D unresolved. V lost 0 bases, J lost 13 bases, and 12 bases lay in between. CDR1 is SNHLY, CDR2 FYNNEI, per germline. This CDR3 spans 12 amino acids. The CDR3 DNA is TGTGCCAGCAGTGAAGCCCCCGGCTTAGCCACCTTC. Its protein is CASSEAPGLATF.

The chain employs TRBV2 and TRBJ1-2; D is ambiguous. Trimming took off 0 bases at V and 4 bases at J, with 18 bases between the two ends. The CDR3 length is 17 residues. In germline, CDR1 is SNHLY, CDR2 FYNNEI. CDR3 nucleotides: TGTGCCAGCAGTGAAGCGCTTTCGAGGGCCCCCCGCTATGGCTACACCTTC. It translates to CASSEALSRAPRYGYTF.

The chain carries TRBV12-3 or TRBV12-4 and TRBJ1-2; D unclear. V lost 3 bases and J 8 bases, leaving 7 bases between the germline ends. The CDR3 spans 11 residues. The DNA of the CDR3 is TGTGCCAGCAGTTTGGGCATAGGCTACACCTTC. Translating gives CASSLGIGYTF.

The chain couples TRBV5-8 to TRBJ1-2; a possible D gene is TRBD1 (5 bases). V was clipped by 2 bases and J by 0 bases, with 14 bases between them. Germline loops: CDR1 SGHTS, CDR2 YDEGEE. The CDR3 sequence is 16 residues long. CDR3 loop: CASSFNGGGANYGYTF. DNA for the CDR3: TGTGCCAGCAGCTTTAACGGCGGGGGAGCTAACTATGGCTACACCTTC.

For the CDR3, the DNA is TGTGCCAGCTCATCTGCCGGTGAGGCTTTCTTT. Protein: CASSSAGEAFF. The J gene is TRBJ1-1, the V gene TRBV18, with no clear D. Germline values: CDR1 KGHSH, CDR2 LQKENI. The V end lost 5 bases, the J end lost 11 bases, and 12 bases lay between the germline ends. The CDR3 runs to 11 residues. Based on the CDR3 plus reference TRBV18 and TRBJ1-1, the full variable domain is NAGVMQNPRHLVRRRGQEARLRCSPMKGHSHVYWYRQLPEEGLKFMVYLQKENIIDESGMPKERFSAEFPKEGPSILRIQQVVRGDSAAYFCASSSAGEAFFGQGTRLTVV.

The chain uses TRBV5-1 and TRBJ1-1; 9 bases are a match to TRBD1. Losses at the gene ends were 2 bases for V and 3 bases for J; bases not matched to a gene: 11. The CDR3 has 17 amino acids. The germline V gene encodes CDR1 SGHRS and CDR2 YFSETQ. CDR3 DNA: TGCGCCAGCAGCTTATCGCCGGGACAGGGAATAGACACTGAAGCTTTCTTT. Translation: CASSLSPGQGIDTEAFF.

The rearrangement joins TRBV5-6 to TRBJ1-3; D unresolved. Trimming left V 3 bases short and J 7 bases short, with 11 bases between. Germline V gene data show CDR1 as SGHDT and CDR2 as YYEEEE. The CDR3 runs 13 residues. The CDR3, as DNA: TGTGCCAGCAGCTCCGGGATCGGGAACACCATATATTTT. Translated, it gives CASSSGIGNTIYF.

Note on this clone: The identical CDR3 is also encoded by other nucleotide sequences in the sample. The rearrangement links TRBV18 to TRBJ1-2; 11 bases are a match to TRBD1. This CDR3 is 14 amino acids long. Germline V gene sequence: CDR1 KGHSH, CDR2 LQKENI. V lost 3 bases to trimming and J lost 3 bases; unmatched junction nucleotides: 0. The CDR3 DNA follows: TGTGCCAGCTCACCGGGACAGGGGGACTATGGCTACACCTTC. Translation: CASSPGQGDYGYTF. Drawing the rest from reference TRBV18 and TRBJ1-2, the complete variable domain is NAGVMQNPRHLVRRRGQEARLRCSPMKGHSHVYWYRQLPEEGLKFMVYLQKENIIDESGMPKERFSAEFPKEGPSILRIQQVVRGDSAAYFCASSPGQGDYGYTFGSGTRLTVV.

CDR3 loop: CARRMKAGPPDGGYTF. Here the CDR3 DNA reads TGTGCCAGAAGAATGAAGGCGGGACCGCCTGACGGTGGCTACACCTTC. The chain carries TRBV7-5 and TRBJ1-2. TRBV7-5 counts as a pseudogene. This CDR3 is built from 16 residues.

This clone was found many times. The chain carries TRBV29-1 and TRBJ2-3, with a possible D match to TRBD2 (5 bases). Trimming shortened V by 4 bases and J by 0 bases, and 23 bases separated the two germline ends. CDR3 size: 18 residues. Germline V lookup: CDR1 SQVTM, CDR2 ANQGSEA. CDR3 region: CSVVRAEPKPGSTDTQYF. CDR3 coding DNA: TGCAGCGTTGTGCGGGCAGAACCGAAGCCCGGTAGCACAGATACGCAGTATTTT.

CDR3 residues: CASSHIGGDQPQHF. DNA for the CDR3: TGTGCCAGCAGCCACATAGGGGGGGATCAGCCCCAGCATTTT. The rearrangement links TRBV3-1 (or the pseudogene TRBV3-2) to TRBJ1-5; weak D call: TRBD1 (6 bases). Trimming left V 3 bases short and J 5 bases short, with 11 bases between. The CDR3 has 14 residues. CDR1 LGHDT and CDR2 YNNKEL come from the germline V gene (reference sequence).

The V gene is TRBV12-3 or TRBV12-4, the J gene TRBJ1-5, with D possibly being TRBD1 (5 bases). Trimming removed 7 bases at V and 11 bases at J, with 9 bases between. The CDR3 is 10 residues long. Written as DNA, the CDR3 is TGTGCCAGCAAGGGGCGTGCCCAGCATTTT. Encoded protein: CASKGRAQHF.

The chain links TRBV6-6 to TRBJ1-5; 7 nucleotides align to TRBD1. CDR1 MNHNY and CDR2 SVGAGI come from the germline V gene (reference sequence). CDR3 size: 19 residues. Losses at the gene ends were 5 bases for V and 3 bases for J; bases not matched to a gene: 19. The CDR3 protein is CASSPASFEGANYNQPQHF. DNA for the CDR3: TGTGCCAGCAGTCCCGCTAGTTTCGAGGGGGCCAACTACAATCAGCCCCAGCATTTT.

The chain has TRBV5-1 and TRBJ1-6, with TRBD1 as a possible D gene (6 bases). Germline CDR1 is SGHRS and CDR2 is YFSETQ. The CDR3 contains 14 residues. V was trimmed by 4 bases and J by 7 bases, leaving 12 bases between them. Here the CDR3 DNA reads TGCGCCAGCAGCCCCCGCGACAGGAATTCACCCCTCCACTTT. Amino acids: CASSPRDRNSPLHF.

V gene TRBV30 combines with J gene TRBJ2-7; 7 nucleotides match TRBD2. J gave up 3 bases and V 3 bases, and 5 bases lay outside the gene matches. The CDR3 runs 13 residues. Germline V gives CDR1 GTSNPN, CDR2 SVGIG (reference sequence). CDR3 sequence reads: CAWRRSSGYEQYF. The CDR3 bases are TGTGCCTGGAGGCGGTCTAGCGGCTACGAGCAGTACTTC.

The CDR3 sequence: CASMDGVRADTQYF. DNA of the CDR3: TGCGCCAGTATGGACGGGGTTAGGGCAGATACGCAGTATTTT. The rearrangement uses TRBV5-1 and TRBJ2-3; maybe TRBD2 (5 bases). V was pared by 8 bases and J by 4 bases, with 17 bases between. The CDR3 has 14 amino acids. From germline, CDR1 is SGHRS and CDR2 YFSETQ.

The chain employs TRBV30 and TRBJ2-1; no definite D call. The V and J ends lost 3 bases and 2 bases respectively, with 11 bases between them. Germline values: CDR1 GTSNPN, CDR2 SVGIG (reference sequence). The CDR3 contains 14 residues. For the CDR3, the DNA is TGTGCCTGGAGCCCACTCCTTACCTACAATGAGCAGTTCTTC. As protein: CAWSPLLTYNEQFF.